The 20 T cell receptor beta chains listed next were all sequenced from one sample in a study of regulatory T cells in long-lasting Graves disease. CDR3 regions were amplified by Arm-PCR using iRepertoire HTBI primers to build TCR beta libraries. One entry per CDR3 protein, called by TCRdb with MiXCR from the multiplex PCR reads. Of roughly 350,000 distinct CDR3 sequences in the sample, around 15% were seen once. Time point indicated: newly diagnosed GD, antithyroid drugs for less than 3 months. RNA extracted from PBMCs served as the sequencing template. This same sample was also taken into another study, of T cells in Graves' hyperthyroidism and ophthalmopathy.

The sample was peripheral blood mononuclear cells (PBMCs), taken at new diagnosis, from a patient treated with antithyroid drugs. These receptors were taken from a man aged 35 to 55 with Graves disease.

The rearrangement joins TRBV11-3 to TRBJ1-1, with TRBD1 identical over 7 bases. The germline V gene encodes CDR1 SGHNT and CDR2 YENEEA. V lost 7 bases and J lost 1; bases outside the gene matches: 6. The CDR3 runs to 14 residues. CDR3 amino acids: CASTLRQGNTEAFF. The CDR3, as DNA: TGTGCCAGCACATTAAGACAGGGGAACACTGAAGCTTTCTTT.

This clonotype was observed a handful of times. This chain joins TRBV4-1 and TRBJ1-4, with D perhaps matching TRBD1 (5 bases). Germline V gene data show CDR1 as MGHRA and CDR2 as YSYEKL. CDR3 length: 16 amino acids. The V end was cut by 3 bases, the J end by 0 bases, with 11 bases between. DNA of the CDR3: TGCGCCAGCAGCCAGGGTCCGGGGGCAACTAATGAAAAACTGTTTTTT. The encoded protein is CASSQGPGATNEKLFF.

This clonotype showed up just a few times. The gene calls are TRBV9 and TRBJ1-4; TRBD1 might be the D (5 bases). Germline CDR1 and CDR2: SGDLS and YYNGEE. With 4 bases removed from V and 5 bases from J, the gap between germline ends came to 18 bases. The CDR3 loop spans 16 amino acids. The CDR3 coding sequence is TGTGCCAGCAGCTCGCCCGGGGGGTTGGGAAATGAAAAACTGTTTTTT. Its translation: CASSSPGGLGNEKLFF.

There are many counts of this clonotype. This chain uses TRBV10-3 with TRBJ2-3; 13 bases map to TRBD2. V shed 4 bases and J 1 base; nucleotides not matched to a gene: 5. The CDR3 extends over 17 amino acids. Germline assignment: CDR1 ENHRY and CDR2 SYGVKD. The chain's CDR3 is CAISATGTSGGTDTQYF. The CDR3 bases are TGTGCCATCAGTGCAACCGGGACTAGCGGGGGCACAGATACGCAGTATTTT.

This clonotype was counted ten times or more. The genes are TRBV13 and TRBJ2-7; D call uncertain. Trimming removed 3 bases at V and 4 bases at J, with 13 bases between. Germline V gene data show CDR1 as PRHDT and CDR2 as FYEKMQ (reference sequence). This CDR3 region has 14 residues. The CDR3 loop is CASSFMDAGYEQYF. The CDR3 region has the DNA TGTGCCAGCAGCTTTATGGATGCCGGGTACGAGCAGTACTTC.

This clonotype has only a few counts. V and J are TRBV7-2 and TRBJ2-1, with 10 bases lining up with TRBD1. The CDR3 has 15 residues. V was clipped by 6 bases and J by 8 bases; unmatched bases: 10. Germline CDR1 and CDR2: SGHTA and FQGNSA. The CDR3 region is CASSTRGQGNDEQFF. The DNA for the CDR3 is TGTGCCAGCAGTACCCGGGGACAGGGGAACGATGAGCAGTTCTTC.

This clonotype was recorded many times. This rearrangement joins TRBV28 to TRBJ2-2, with D perhaps TRBD2 (6 bases). Germline CDR1 MDHEN, CDR2 SYDVKM. V was pared by 4 bases and J by 0 bases, with 18 bases between. The CDR3 sequence is 18 residues long. The CDR3: CASSSTRWGGTNTGELFF. CDR3 DNA sequence: TGTGCCAGCAGTTCAACCCGCTGGGGAGGAACGAACACCGGGGAGCTGTTTTTT.

This clonotype was picked up many times. The chain carries TRBV25-1 and TRBJ1-5, with 10 bases matching TRBD1. The CDR3 consists of 15 residues. Losses at the gene ends were 1 base for V and 4 bases for J; bases not matched to a gene: 1. Germline V gene sequence: CDR1 MGHDK, CDR2 SYGVNS. In DNA form, the CDR3 reads TGTGCCAGCAGTGAATCGGACAGGGGGAATCAGCCCCAGCATTTT. Its translation is CASSESDRGNQPQHF.

There are a few counts of this clonotype. The rearrangement joins TRBV6-9 to TRBJ1-1; D unclear. Germline-derived CDR1 and CDR2 are MNHGY and SVAAGI. The CDR3 contains 13 residues. V was trimmed by 2 bases and J by 4 bases, leaving 8 bases between them. The CDR3 is CASSYVKATEAFF. The CDR3 DNA sequence: TGTGCCAGCAGTTATGTGAAGGCCACTGAAGCTTTCTTT.

The chain uses TRBV5-5 and TRBJ2-5; D might be TRBD1 (6 bases). The CDR3 is 11 residues long. V lost 3 bases to trimming and J lost 14 bases, with 14 bases between them. Germline CDR1 and CDR2: SGHKS and YYEKEE (reference sequence). The CDR3 reads CASSSRDNVYF. CDR3 bases: TGTGCCAGCAGCTCCCGGGACAACGTTTACTTC.

The chain joins TRBV6-5 to TRBJ2-7, with D hard to call. V was pared by 3 bases and J by 0 bases, with 9 bases between. Germline assignment: CDR1 MNHEY and CDR2 SVGAGI. CDR3 size: 14 residues. CDR3: CASSYYGTSYEQYF. The CDR3 nucleotides read TGTGCCAGCAGTTATTACGGCACCTCCTACGAGCAGTACTTC.

This clonotype was recorded many times. This chain joins TRBV3-1 and TRBJ1-1, with unresolved D. The CDR3 length is 15 residues. The V and J ends lost 4 bases and 1 base respectively, with 13 bases between them. Germline V lookup: CDR1 LGHDT, CDR2 YNNKEL (reference sequence). The DNA for the CDR3 is TGTGCCAGCAGCCGTCCCGCCGCGGCGAACACTGAAGCTTTCTTT. Its protein is CASSRPAAANTEAFF.

This clonotype showed up many times. The J gene is TRBJ2-3, the V gene TRBV2; a weak D match, TRBD2 (5 bases). The germline CDR1 and CDR2 sequences are SNHLY and FYNNEI. This CDR3 region has 14 residues. Trimming shortened V by 4 bases and J by 3 bases, and 11 bases separated the two germline ends. The CDR3 is CASSAGSWTDTQYF. CDR3 in DNA: TGTGCCAGCAGTGCGGGATCGTGGACAGATACGCAGTATTTT.

This clonotype was seen repeatedly, ten times or more. The CDR3 is CASSGDSGLYYNEQFF. CDR3 sequence (DNA): TGCGCCAGCAGCGGAGATAGCGGACTCTACTACAATGAGCAGTTCTTC. This chain uses TRBV5-1 with TRBJ2-1; possible D gene TRBD2, 6 bases. In germline, CDR1 is SGHRS, CDR2 YFSETQ. The CDR3 runs 16 residues. V lost 4 bases, J lost 3 bases, and 17 bases lay in between.

Points on this clonotype: Just one base apart from a much larger clone, this may be a read error. Here the CDR3 DNA reads TGTGCCAGCAGCCAGCTCCAAGAGACCCAGTACTTC. It yields the protein CASSQLQETQYF. This chain links TRBV12-3 or TRBV12-4 with TRBJ2-5; no firm D call. The CDR3 is made up of 12 amino acids. The V end lost 6 bases, the J end lost 1 base, and 6 bases lay between the germline ends.

In its sample, this clonotype was seen many times. The chain uses TRBV11-2 and TRBJ2-5; TRBD1 matches 9 bases. Trimming cost V 5 bases and J 5 bases; bases outside gene matches: 15. In germline, CDR1 is SGHAT, CDR2 FQNNGV. The CDR3 runs 17 residues. Here the CDR3 reads CASSIFTGTGRMETQYF. As DNA, the CDR3 is TGTGCCAGCAGCATTTTTACCGGGACAGGGAGAATGGAGACCCAGTACTTC.

The CDR3 DNA reads TGTGCCAGCAGTGGCCCCCCGGCGACCCAGTACTTC. Protein product: CASSGPPATQYF. The chain uses TRBV6-1 and TRBJ2-5; D remains unclear. The V gene's germline CDR1 is MNHNS and CDR2 SASEGT. The V end was cut by 4 bases, the J end by 7 bases, with 10 bases between. The CDR3 length is 12 residues.

This clonotype has ten or more counts. The chain uses TRBV5-1 and TRBJ1-4; 7 positions match TRBD1. V lost 4 bases and J lost 5; bases outside the gene matches: 8. CDR1 SGHRS and CDR2 YFSETQ come from the germline V gene. This CDR3 contains 15 residues. This CDR3 reads CASSAPGQLNEKLFF. The CDR3 DNA reads TGCGCCAGCAGCGCGCCGGGACAGCTAAATGAAAAACTGTTTTTT. The full variable domain, rest sourced from reference TRBV5-1 and TRBJ1-4, is KAGVTQTPRYLIKTRGQQVTLSCSPISGHRSVSWYQQTPGQGLQFLFEYFSETQRNKGNFPGRFSGRQFSNSRSEMNVSTLELGDSALYLCASSAPGQLNEKLFFGSGTQLSVL.

The J gene is TRBJ2-1, the V gene TRBV3-1; possibly TRBD2 for D (7 bases). Between the trimmed V and J ends, which lost 5 bases and 4 bases, there was a span of 15 bases. Germline-derived CDR1 and CDR2 are LGHDT and YNNKEL (reference sequence). The CDR3 spans 15 residues. CDR3 protein: CASSRTRGGYNEQFF. The DNA of the CDR3 is TGTGCCAGCAGCAGGACTAGGGGGGGTTACAATGAGCAGTTCTTC.

This chain joins TRBV2 and TRBJ1-3; D is uncertain. Germline values: CDR1 SNHLY, CDR2 FYNNEI. The V end lost 2 bases, the J end lost 4 bases, and 15 bases lay between the germline ends. The CDR3 totals 16 residues. DNA of the CDR3: TGTGCCAGCAGTGAACAATCCCCCGGGTCGGGAAACACCATATATTTT. Translated, it gives CASSEQSPGSGNTIYF.